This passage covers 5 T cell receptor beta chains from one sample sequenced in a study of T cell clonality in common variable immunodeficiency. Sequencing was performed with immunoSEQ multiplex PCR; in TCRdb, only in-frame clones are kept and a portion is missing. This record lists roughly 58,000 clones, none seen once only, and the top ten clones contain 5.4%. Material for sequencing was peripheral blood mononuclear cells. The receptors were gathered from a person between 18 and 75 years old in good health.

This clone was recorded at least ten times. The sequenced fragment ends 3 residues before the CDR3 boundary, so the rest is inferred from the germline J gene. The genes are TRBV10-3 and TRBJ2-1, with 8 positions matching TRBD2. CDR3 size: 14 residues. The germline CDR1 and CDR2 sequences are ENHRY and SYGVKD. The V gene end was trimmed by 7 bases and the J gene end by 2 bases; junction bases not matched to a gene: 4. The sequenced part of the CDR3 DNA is TGTGCCATCAACCAAGCGGGAGCCTACAATGAG. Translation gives CAINQAGAYNE. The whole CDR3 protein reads CAINQAGAYNEQFF.

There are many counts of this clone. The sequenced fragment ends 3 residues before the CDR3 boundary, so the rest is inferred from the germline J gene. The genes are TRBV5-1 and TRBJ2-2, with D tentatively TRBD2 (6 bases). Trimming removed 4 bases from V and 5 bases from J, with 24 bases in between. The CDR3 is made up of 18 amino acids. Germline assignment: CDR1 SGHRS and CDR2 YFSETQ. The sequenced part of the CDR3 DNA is TGCGCCAGCAGCCCTTCCGCCTCCTCCAGCGGGCGTACCGGGGAG. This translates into CASSPSASSSGRTGE. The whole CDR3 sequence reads CASSPSASSSGRTGELFF.

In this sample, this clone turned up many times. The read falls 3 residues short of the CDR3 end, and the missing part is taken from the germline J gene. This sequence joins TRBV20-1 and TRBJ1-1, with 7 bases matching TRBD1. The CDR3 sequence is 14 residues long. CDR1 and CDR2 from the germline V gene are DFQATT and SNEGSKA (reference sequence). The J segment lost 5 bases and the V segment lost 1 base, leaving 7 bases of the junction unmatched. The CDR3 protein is CSARAGTVATEAFF. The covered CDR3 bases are TGCAGTGCTAGAGCCGGGACAGTGGCGACTGAA.

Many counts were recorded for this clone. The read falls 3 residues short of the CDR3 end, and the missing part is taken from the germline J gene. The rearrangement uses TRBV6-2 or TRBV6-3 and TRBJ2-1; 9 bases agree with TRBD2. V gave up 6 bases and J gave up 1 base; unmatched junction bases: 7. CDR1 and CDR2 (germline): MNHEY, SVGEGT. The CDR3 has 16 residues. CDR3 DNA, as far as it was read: TGTGCCAGCAGCATCCGGCTAGCGGGATCCTACAATGAG. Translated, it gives CASSIRLAGSYNE. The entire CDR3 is CASSIRLAGSYNEQFF.

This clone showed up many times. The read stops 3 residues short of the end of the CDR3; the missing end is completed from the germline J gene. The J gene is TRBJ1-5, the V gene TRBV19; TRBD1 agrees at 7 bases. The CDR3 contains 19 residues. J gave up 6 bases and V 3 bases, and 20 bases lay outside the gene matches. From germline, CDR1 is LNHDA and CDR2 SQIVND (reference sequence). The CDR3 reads CASSIPARQGLGLGQPQHF. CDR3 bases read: TGTGCCAGTAGTATCCCCGCCCGACAGGGTTTAGGACTTGGTCAGCCC.